Listed here are 26 T cell receptor beta chains from one sample, sequenced in a study of cytomegalovirus exposure and HLA in healthy donors. PCR primers comprised 60 Vbeta and 13 Jbeta primers. Assay: immunoSEQ multiplex PCR; the TCRdb copy retains only in-frame clones and omits some. The data show around 110,000 clones, roughly 80% seen once. The sequencing input was PBMCs. Receptors originate from a man aged 25 to 45 in good health and CMV-seropositive.

The V call is TRBV10-1, the J call TRBJ2-3, with TRBD2 matching 8 bases. Germline CDR1 is WNHNN and CDR2 is SYGVQD (reference sequence). This CDR3 contains 14 residues. Trimming at V came to 5 bases and at J to 5 bases, leaving 6 bases not matched to a gene. The CDR3 DNA sequence: TGCGCCAGCAGTCCCGGACTAGCCTTAGATACGCAGTATTTT. Encoded protein: CASSPGLALDTQYF.

The chain carries TRBV19 and TRBJ2-5; a possible D gene is TRBD1 (5 bases). The CDR3 spans 13 residues. V lost 1 base and J lost 4, with 7 bases in between. From germline, CDR1 is LNHDA and CDR2 SQIVND (reference sequence). The CDR3 loop is CASSIAGLETQYF. In nucleotides, the CDR3 is TGTGCCAGTAGTATAGCAGGGTTAGAGACCCAGTACTTC.

The chain uses TRBV2 and TRBJ1-6; 9 bases line up with TRBD1. CDR3 size: 15 residues. The ends lost 6 bases at V and 5 bases at J; junction bases unmatched: 5. Germline CDR1 and CDR2: SNHLY and FYNNEI. The CDR3 nucleotides are TGTGCCAGCAGCTTAACAGGGGGCGATAATTCACCCCTCCACTTT. Protein: CASSLTGGDNSPLHF.

The chain links TRBV28 to TRBJ1-5, with D maybe TRBD1 (5 bases). The germline CDR1 and CDR2 sequences are MDHEN and SYDVKM. The CDR3 extends over 14 amino acids. V was cut by 2 bases and J by 5 bases, with 10 bases left in between. The CDR3, as DNA: TGTGCCAGCAGTTTAGCAGGGTTTTATCAGCCCCAGCATTTT. It codes for CASSLAGFYQPQHF.

This sequence joins TRBV7-9 and TRBJ1-1; 8 bases align to TRBD1. Germline values: CDR1 SEHNR, CDR2 FQNEAQ (reference sequence). CDR3 length equals 15 residues. J gave up 0 bases and V 1 base, and 1 base lay outside the gene matches. The CDR3 is CASSLVTGVNTEAFF. DNA of the CDR3: TGTGCCAGCAGCTTAGTGACAGGGGTGAACACTGAAGCTTTCTTT.

The chain combines TRBV10-2 with TRBJ1-1, with D possibly TRBD1 on 6 matching bases. This CDR3 comprises 12 residues. Germline V CDR1 and CDR2: WSHSY, SAAADI. V dropped 6 bases and J dropped 1 base, with 6 bases sitting between them. CDR3 DNA sequence: TGCGCCAGCAGGGACAGGAACACTGAAGCTTTCTTT. This encodes CASRDRNTEAFF.

This sequence joins TRBV11-2 and TRBJ2-1; 13 bases map to TRBD2. The junction had 2 bases not matched to a gene; V was cut back by 4 bases and J by 5 bases. Germline loops: CDR1 SGHAT, CDR2 FQNNGV. The length of the CDR3 is 15 residues. CDR3 sequence (DNA): TGTGCCAGCAGCTGGGGACTAGCGGGAAACAATGAGCAGTTCTTC. This encodes CASSWGLAGNNEQFF.

The chain links TRBV7-2 to TRBJ2-5, with D maybe TRBD1 (6 bases). The CDR3 is made up of 13 amino acids. The ends were cut back, 7 bases at V and 1 base at J, with 10 bases in the middle. CDR1 is SGHTA, CDR2 FQGNSA, per germline. CDR3: CASTQGFQETQYF. The CDR3, as DNA: TGTGCCAGCACCCAGGGGTTCCAAGAGACCCAGTACTTC. The full variable domain, rest sourced from reference TRBV7-2 and TRBJ2-5, is GAGVSQSPSNKVTEKGKDVELRCDPISGHTALYWYRQSLGQGLEFLIYFQGNSAPDKSGLPSDRFSAERTGGSVSTLTIQRTQQEDSAVYLCASTQGFQETQYFGPGTRLLVL.

This chain links TRBV5-1 with TRBJ2-2; D gene unclear. Trimming shortened V by 0 bases and J by 5 bases, and 8 bases separated the two germline ends. CDR1 is SGHRS, CDR2 YFSETQ, per germline. CDR3 size: 14 residues. In DNA, the CDR3 is TGCGCCAGCAGCTTGGGTGGCACGACCGGGGAGCTGTTTTTT. This sequence encodes CASSLGGTTGELFF. The entire variable domain, with the rest obtained from reference TRBV5-1 and TRBJ2-2, is as follows: KAGVTQTPRYLIKTRGQQVTLSCSPISGHRSVSWYQQTPGQGLQFLFEYFSETQRNKGNFPGRFSGRQFSNSRSEMNVSTLELGDSALYLCASSLGGTTGELFFGEGSRLTVL.

Concerning this clone: Sequence at one end of the junction differs from germline and may be a read error. This chain links TRBV7-9 with TRBJ2-5; 13 bases map to TRBD2. The CDR3 is 16 residues long. CDR1 and CDR2 from the germline V gene are SEHNR and FQNEAQ (reference sequence). The CDR3 is CSSSRTSGRRMETQYF. CDR3 nucleotide sequence: TGTTCCAGCAGCCGGACTAGCGGGAGACGGATGGAGACCCAGTACTTC.

This clone came up a few times. The chain couples TRBV7-2 to TRBJ2-7, with D possibly matching TRBD2 (7 bases). The germline V gene has CDR1 SGHTA and CDR2 FQGNSA. The ends were cut back, 0 bases at V and 0 bases at J, with 12 bases in the middle. CDR3 length equals 16 residues. The CDR3 bases are TGTGCCAGCAGCTTAGCGCTCCGGGGGGCCTCCTACGAGCAGTACTTC. Translating gives CASSLALRGASYEQYF.

This clone was detected only a few times. The V and J genes are TRBV4-1 and TRBJ1-2; D gene ambiguous. The CDR3 covers 15 residues. Germline V gene lookup returns CDR1 MGHRA and CDR2 YSYEKL. The V end was cut by 3 bases, the J end by 3 bases, with 14 bases between. The CDR3 DNA follows: TGCGCCAGCAGCCACGCCAGTCGCGGGGACTATGGCTACACCTTC. Amino acid sequence: CASSHASRGDYGYTF.

V is TRBV5-1 and J is TRBJ2-7; 8 positions agree with TRBD1. CDR1 and CDR2 from the germline V gene are SGHRS and YFSETQ. This CDR3 region has 16 residues. After removal of 4 bases from V and 4 bases from J, the junction contained 13 bases not matched to a gene. The CDR3 sequence: CASSQSPDRGRYEQYF. The CDR3 DNA is TGCGCCAGCAGCCAATCCCCAGACAGGGGACGGTACGAGCAGTACTTC.

V is TRBV18 and J is TRBJ1-6; 8 nucleotides line up with TRBD1. The CDR3 totals 17 residues. The germline V gene has CDR1 KGHSH and CDR2 LQKENI. With V trimmed by 3 bases and J by 2 bases, 6 bases remained unmatched. This chain's CDR3 is CASSPSTGGTYNSPLHF. The CDR3 DNA is TGTGCCAGCTCACCTTCTACAGGGGGTACCTATAATTCACCCCTCCACTTT.

The V gene is TRBV15, the J gene TRBJ1-2, with 8 bases identical to TRBD1. The trim removed 0 bases at V and 8 bases at J, leaving 5 bases unmatched. The CDR3 consists of 14 residues. Per germline, CDR1 LNHNV and CDR2 YYDKDF (reference sequence). In nucleotides, the CDR3 is TGTGCCACCAGCAGAGATCAGGGGGCGCGCGGCTACACCTTC. Amino acid sequence: CATSRDQGARGYTF.

The chain carries TRBV7-3 and TRBJ2-6, with D possibly matching TRBD1 (5 bases). The CDR3 runs to 17 residues. V was shortened by 0 bases and J by 2 bases, with 11 bases between the two germline ends. Germline V lookup: CDR1 SGHTA, CDR2 FQGTGA. The CDR3 DNA reads TGTGCCAGCAGCTTAACAGGGGAAAGGACTGGGGCCAACGTCCTGACTTTC. Its protein is CASSLTGERTGANVLTF.

The V gene is TRBV2, the J gene TRBJ2-5, with D perhaps TRBD1 (6 bases). V was cut by 4 bases and J by 2 bases, with 8 bases left in between. Germline lookup yields CDR1 SNHLY and CDR2 FYNNEI. This CDR3 has 13 amino acids. CDR3 nucleotide sequence: TGTGCCAGCAGTGCCAGGGGTCAAGAGACCCAGTACTTC. Amino acids: CASSARGQETQYF.

The chain joins TRBV11-3 to TRBJ2-7; no clear D gene. The CDR3 sequence is 14 residues long. V was pared by 0 bases and J by 0 bases, with 6 bases between. Germline loops: CDR1 SGHNT, CDR2 YENEEA. In nucleotides, the CDR3 is TGTGCCAGCAGCTTAGAAAGGGACTCCTACGAGCAGTACGTC. Encoded protein: CASSLERDSYEQYV.

This clone has a handful of counts. This chain links TRBV19 with TRBJ2-1, with 7 bases lining up with TRBD2. Trimming at V came to 9 bases and at J to 1 base, leaving 9 bases not matched to a gene. Germline CDR1 LNHDA, CDR2 SQIVND (reference sequence). This CDR3 has 15 residues. DNA of the CDR3: TGTGCCAGCGGGGAGGGTTATCATTCCTACAATGAGCAGTTCTTC. Its protein product is CASGEGYHSYNEQFF.

The chain recombines TRBV6-5 with TRBJ2-1; 11 bases agree with TRBD2. Germline V gives CDR1 MNHEY, CDR2 SVGAGI. J was trimmed by 9 bases and V by 5 bases; bases with no gene match: 6. This CDR3 region has 14 residues. CDR3 sequence reads: CASSRILAGVEQFF. The CDR3 DNA reads as TGTGCCAGCAGTAGGATACTAGCGGGAGTTGAGCAGTTCTTC.

V gene TRBV5-1 combines with J gene TRBJ2-3; the match to TRBD2 covers 14 bases. V shed 0 bases, J shed 0 bases, and the junction held 9 bases outside the gene matches. Germline-derived CDR1 and CDR2 are SGHRS and YFSETQ. The CDR3 covers 20 residues. The CDR3 region has the DNA TGCGCCAGCAGCTTGGTACCGGGACTAGCGGGGGCCCCAAGCACAGATACGCAGTATTTT. This encodes CASSLVPGLAGAPSTDTQYF.

The chain uses TRBV6-1 and TRBJ1-1, with unresolved D. This CDR3 has 13 residues. CDR1 and CDR2 (germline): MNHNS, SASEGT. V was shortened by 6 bases and J by 3 bases, with 11 bases between the two germline ends. CDR3 coding DNA: TGTGCCAGCAGAGTCCTGGCGGACACTGAAGCTTTCTTT. Translation gives CASRVLADTEAFF.

The rearrangement uses TRBV5-5 and TRBJ1-4, with 10 bases lining up with TRBD1. Trimming at V came to 0 bases and at J to 6 bases, leaving 2 bases not matched to a gene. Germline values: CDR1 SGHKS, CDR2 YYEKEE (reference sequence). The CDR3 runs 15 residues. The CDR3 spells CASSLEGQGYEKLFF. Here the CDR3 DNA reads TGTGCCAGCAGCTTGGAGGGACAGGGGTATGAAAAACTGTTTTTT.

V is TRBV5-1 and J is TRBJ1-5; possible D gene TRBD1, 6 bases. This CDR3 region has 13 residues. V was clipped by 4 bases and J by 4 bases, with 9 bases between them. Germline CDR1 reads SGHRS; CDR2 reads YFSETQ. The CDR3 spells CASSVDRNQPQHF. Written as DNA, the CDR3 is TGCGCCAGCAGCGTTGACAGGAATCAGCCCCAGCATTTT.

CDR3 residues: CASSLGWGRGLDTEAFF. For the CDR3, the DNA is TGTGCCAGCAGTTTAGGTTGGGGCAGGGGGTTGGACACTGAAGCTTTCTTT. J is TRBJ1-1 and V is TRBV27; TRBD1 matches at 7 bases. The trim removed 2 bases at V and 3 bases at J, leaving 12 bases unmatched. This CDR3 comprises 17 residues. Germline CDR1 MNHEY, CDR2 SMNVEV (reference sequence).

V and J are TRBV21-1 and TRBJ2-7; TRBD1, the table's D call, lacks a check against the DNA. TRBV21-1 is a documented pseudogene. The CDR3 length is 9 residues. The CDR3 DNA sequence: TGTGCCAGCAGCAGGGTACAGATCTTC. Protein product: CASSRVQIF.